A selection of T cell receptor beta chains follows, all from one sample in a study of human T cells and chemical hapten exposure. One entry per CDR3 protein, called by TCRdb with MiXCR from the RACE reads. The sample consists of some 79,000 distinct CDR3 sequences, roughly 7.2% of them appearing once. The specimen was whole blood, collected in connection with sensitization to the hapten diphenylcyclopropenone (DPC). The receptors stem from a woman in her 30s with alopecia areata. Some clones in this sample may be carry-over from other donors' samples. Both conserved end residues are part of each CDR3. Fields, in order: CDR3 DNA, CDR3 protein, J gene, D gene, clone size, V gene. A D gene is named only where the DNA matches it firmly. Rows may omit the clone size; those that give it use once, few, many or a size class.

TGCGCCAGCAGCCAAGCCGACAGGGAGCCCCAGCATTTT | CASSQADREPQHF | TRBJ1-5 | TRBD1 | many | TRBV4-1
TGTGCCAGCAGCTTAGCGCCAGTTTGGGGGCTGGAAGATACGCAGTATTTT | CASSLAPVWGLEDTQYF | TRBJ2-3 | NA | many | TRBV7-9
TGTGCCAGCAGCTTAGGGACGTCGAATGAGCAGTTCTTC | CASSLGTSNEQFF | TRBJ2-1 | NA | many | TRBV7-9
TGTGCCAGCAGCCAGGGAACGTCTGAAGCTTTCTTT | CASSQGTSEAFF | TRBJ1-1 | NA | many | TRBV3-1
TGTGCCAGCAGTGAATGGGTCAGAACAGATACGCAGTATTTT | CASSEWVRTDTQYF | TRBJ2-3 | NA | few | TRBV2
TGCAGCGTTGAAGGTCAAGGATACGAGCAGTACTTC | CSVEGQGYEQYF | TRBJ2-7 | NA | many | TRBV29-1
TGTGCCAGCAGTTACTCGGCTAGCGGGGGGTTTGGAGATACGCAGTATTTT | CASSYSASGGFGDTQYF | TRBJ2-3 | TRBD2 | many | TRBV6-5
TGTGCCAGCGCCGACAGGGTTGCAACTAATGAAAAACTGTTTTTT | CASADRVATNEKLFF | TRBJ1-4 | TRBD1 | NA | TRBV19
TGTGCCAGCAGCTCCCACCCTGAATCCTACAATGAGCAGTTCTTC | CASSSHPESYNEQFF | TRBJ2-1 | NA | NA | TRBV7-2
TGTGCCAGCAACCAACAGGGACCGTCTTATAATTCACCCCTCCACTTT | CASNQQGPSYNSPLHF | TRBJ1-6 | NA | many | TRBV2
TGCAGTGCTAGAAGAGCGGGGGGGACTTCAGATACGCAGTATTTT | CSARRAGGTSDTQYF | TRBJ2-3 | TRBD2 | NA | TRBV20-1
TGTGCCAGCTCACCGGGGGTGTTCGACACTGAAGCTTTCTTT | CASSPGVFDTEAFF | TRBJ1-1 | NA | NA | TRBV18
TGCGCCAGCAGCCTCAACGACCAGAACACTGAAGCTTTCTTT | CASSLNDQNTEAFF | TRBJ1-1 | NA | many | TRBV5-1
TGTGCCTGGAAATTTCTCGGTGGGCGCTACACCTTC | CAWKFLGGRYTF | TRBJ1-2 | NA | few | TRBV30
TGCGCCAGCAGCTTGGTTAGAACCGACACTGAAGCTTTCTTT | CASSLVRTDTEAFF | TRBJ1-1 | NA | NA | TRBV5-1
TGTGCCAGCAGCTTACAGGGAACTACCTATGAAGCTTTCTTT | CASSLQGTTYEAFF | TRBJ1-1 | NA | NA | TRBV7-2
TGTGCCAGCGGTGGGGACGGCAATCAGCCCCAGCATTTT | CASGGDGNQPQHF | TRBJ1-5 | NA | NA | TRBV2
TGTGCCAGCAGTTTAGGGGGAATTCAGCCCCAGCATTTT | CASSLGGIQPQHF | TRBJ1-5 | NA | NA | TRBV28
TGTGCCAGTAGTGGACAGAATTCACCCCTCCACTTT | CASSGQNSPLHF | TRBJ1-6 | NA | few | TRBV19
TGTGCCAGCAGTTTATGGACTAGCGATGGAGATACGCAGTATTTT | CASSLWTSDGDTQYF | TRBJ2-3 | TRBD2 | many | TRBV12-3/TRBV12-4
TGTGCCAGCAGGGGACAGGGGGGGTTACAGCCCCAGCATTTT | CASRGQGGLQPQHF | TRBJ1-5 | TRBD1 | NA | TRBV6-1
TGTGCCAGCAGTTCAGGGACGAACTTTAGGACCCAGCATTTT | CASSSGTNFRTQHF | TRBJ1-5 | NA | few | TRBV27
TGTGCCAGCAGGCCGAGTTCCGCTATGAACACTGAAGCTTTCTTT | CASRPSSAMNTEAFF | TRBJ1-1 | NA | many | TRBV2
TGTGCCAGCACCAAAGAGAGCTCCTACAATGAGCAGTTCTTC | CASTKESSYNEQFF | TRBJ2-1 | NA | NA | TRBV9
TGTGCCAGCAGCCCAACAATGGAGGACCAAAAACTGTTTTTT | CASSPTMEDQKLFF | TRBJ1-4 | NA | few | TRBV7-2
TGTGCCACCGCCGAAGGACAGGCTGAAGCTTTCTTT | CATAEGQAEAFF | TRBJ1-1 | TRBD1 | many | TRBV25-1
TGCAGTGCTAACGGACAGAATCAGCCCCAGCATTTT | CSANGQNQPQHF | TRBJ1-5 | NA | few | TRBV20-1
TGCAGTGCCGTGGACAGGGGAGGCTACACCTTC | CSAVDRGGYTF | TRBJ1-2 | TRBD1 | NA | TRBV20-1
TGTGCCAGCAGCTTCCAGGGACAACAAGAGACCCAGTACTTC | CASSFQGQQETQYF | TRBJ2-5 | NA | few | TRBV7-2
TGCAGCGTTGCAGGGATCGATGGCTACACCTTC | CSVAGIDGYTF | TRBJ1-2 | NA | few | TRBV29-1
TGCGCCAGCAGCGAACGACAGGGGGCCTTTTTGGCTTTCTTT | CASSERQGAFLAFF | TRBJ1-1 | TRBD1 | NA | TRBV5-1
TGCAGTGCTGGGGGGGGACTGGACACTGAAGCTTTCTTT | CSAGGGLDTEAFF | TRBJ1-1 | NA | many | TRBV20-1
TGTGCCAGCAGCCCTCAACAGGGGACTAGTTCTGGGGCCAACGTCCTGACTTTC | CASSPQQGTSSGANVLTF | TRBJ2-6 | NA | many | TRBV7-7
TGTGCCAGCAGTGCCGACAATAGGGGCACTGAAGCTTTCTTT | CASSADNRGTEAFF | TRBJ1-1 | NA | few | TRBV3-1
TGCAGCGTTGACCGGACAGGGGTGGACCACGAGCAGTACTTC | CSVDRTGVDHEQYF | TRBJ2-7 | TRBD1 | many | TRBV29-1
TGCGCCAGCAGCTCTGAACGGACCAGGTCAGGGCAGTACTTC | CASSSERTRSGQYF | TRBJ2-7 | NA | many | TRBV5-1
TGTGCCAGCACGGTGCAAGATTACTATGGCTACACCTTC | CASTVQDYYGYTF | TRBJ1-2 | NA | few | TRBV7-2
TGCGCCAGCAGGGGGATTGGGGCTGAAGCTTTCTTT | CASRGIGAEAFF | TRBJ1-1 | NA | many | TRBV5-1